The 25 T cell receptor beta chains given below trace back to one sample, sequenced in a study of shared clonotypes between healthy human individuals. The protocol was immunoSEQ multiplex PCR, while the TCRdb copy is restricted to in-frame clones and leaves out a portion. The data hold 2 million to 2.5 million clones, with approximately 95% observed a single time. Input material: naive CD4+ T cells sorted from blood. Subset described: CD45RA+ positively selected. These receptors all come from a man younger than 30 in good health.

To note about this clone: The same CDR3 also results from other DNA sequences found in this sample. The chain has TRBV18 and TRBJ1-4; no definite D call. Germline CDR1 reads KGHSH; CDR2 reads LQKENI. There are 13 residues in the CDR3. Trimming removed 3 bases at V and 3 bases at J, with 5 bases between. As DNA, the CDR3 is TGTGCCAGCTCACCGGGATCTAATGAAAAACTGTTTTTT. It is translated as CASSPGSNEKLFF.

Details on this clone: The junction differs from germline at one of its ends, possibly a read error. Other DNA sequences in the same sample also yield this CDR3. The chain couples TRBV7-7 to TRBJ2-1; TRBD1 is a possible D gene (6 bases). Germline V gives CDR1 SSHAT, CDR2 FNYEAQ (reference sequence). The CDR3 is made up of 13 amino acids. CDR3 amino acids: CASSPDRYNEQFF. The CDR3 DNA reads as TGTGCTAGCAGCCCGGACAGATACAATGAGCAGTTCTTC.

The V and J genes are TRBV30 and TRBJ2-6; the D gene is possibly TRBD1 (6 bases). CDR3 length: 15 amino acids. In germline, CDR1 is GTSNPN, CDR2 SVGIG (reference sequence). The ends were cut back, 3 bases at V and 1 base at J, with 10 bases in the middle. CDR3 residues: CAWRQGSSGANVLTF. The CDR3 bases are TGTGCCTGGAGGCAGGGGAGTTCTGGGGCCAACGTCCTGACTTTC. The full variable domain, with the rest looked up from reference TRBV30 and TRBJ2-6, is SQTIHQWPATLVQPVGSPLSLECTVEGTSNPNLYWYRQAAGRGLQLLFYSVGIGQISSEVPQNLSASRPQDRQFILSSKKLLLSDSGFYLCAWRQGSSGANVLTFGAGSRLTVL.

As to this clone: Other DNA variants within this sample encode the same CDR3. The V call is TRBV7-2, the J call TRBJ2-7; TRBD2 is a possible D gene (6 bases). The germline V and J ends were trimmed by 1 base and 4 bases, with 11 bases remaining between them. The CDR3 has 14 amino acids. From germline, CDR1 is SGHTA and CDR2 FQGNSA. CDR3 sequence: CASSLVGLNYEQYF. The DNA of the CDR3 is TGTGCCAGCAGCTTAGTAGGACTAAATTACGAGCAGTACTTC.

The chain carries TRBV6-5 and TRBJ2-2; D unclear. V was trimmed by 8 bases and J by 3 bases, leaving 4 bases between them. The CDR3 consists of 11 residues. Germline V gene lookup returns CDR1 MNHEY and CDR2 SVGAGI. The CDR3 region is CASGDTGELFF. CDR3 nucleotide sequence: TGTGCCAGCGGAGACACCGGGGAGCTGTTTTTT.

The chain joins TRBV5-1 to TRBJ1-1; 10 bases align to TRBD1. V was clipped by 4 bases and J by 5 bases; unmatched bases: 11. The CDR3 spans 16 residues. Germline V CDR1 and CDR2: SGHRS, YFSETQ. This CDR3 reads CASSVGDRGTNTEAFF. As DNA, the CDR3 is TGCGCCAGCAGCGTAGGGGACAGGGGAACGAATACTGAAGCTTTCTTT.

This chain uses TRBV2 with TRBJ1-1; D perhaps matches TRBD1 (6 bases). CDR1 is SNHLY and CDR2 is FYNNEI in the germline V gene. This CDR3 is built from 14 residues. Trimming removed 7 bases at V and 1 base at J, with 13 bases between. The CDR3 nucleotides read TGTGCCAGCAAGGCGCAGGGGACGAACACTGAAGCTTTCTTT. Residues: CASKAQGTNTEAFF. The whole variable domain, filled in from reference TRBV2 and TRBJ1-1, reads EPEVTQTPSHQVTQMGQEVILRCVPISNHLYFYWYRQILGQKVEFLVSFYNNEISEKSEIFDDQFSVERPDGSNFTLKIRSTKLEDSAMYFCASKAQGTNTEAFFGQGTRLTVV.

The V and J genes are TRBV29-1 and TRBJ1-5; D gene uncertain. Trimming took 4 bases from V and 3 from J, leaving 7 bases between them. CDR3 length equals 12 residues. The V gene's germline CDR1 is SQVTM and CDR2 ANQGSEA. The CDR3 here is CSVAGINQPQHF. The DNA of the CDR3 is TGCAGCGTTGCGGGAATCAATCAGCCCCAGCATTTT.

CDR3 protein: CASSSSRAGFYGYTF. CDR3 in DNA: TGTGCCAGCAGCTCGAGCAGGGCGGGTTTCTATGGCTACACCTTC. The chain employs TRBV5-6 and TRBJ1-2; perhaps TRBD1 as D (5 bases). The CDR3 is 15 residues long. The ends were cut back, 3 bases at V and 4 bases at J, with 16 bases in the middle. CDR1 SGHDT and CDR2 YYEEEE come from the germline V gene.

The genes are TRBV30 and TRBJ1-6; 9 bases line up with TRBD1. Germline CDR1 reads GTSNPN; CDR2 reads SVGIG (reference sequence). The length of the CDR3 is 13 residues. After removal of 5 bases from V and 8 bases from J, the junction contained 4 bases not matched to a gene. CDR3 DNA: TGTGCCTGGGCTCGACAGGGGGATTCACCCCTCCACTTT. Its translation is CAWARQGDSPLHF.

The chain carries TRBV29-1 and TRBJ1-2; TRBD1 aligns across 7 bases. V trimming: 6 bases; J trimming: 6 bases; junction bases outside the gene matches: 7. The germline CDR1 and CDR2 sequences are SQVTM and ANQGSEA. This CDR3 region has 12 residues. The chain's CDR3 is CSVDDRANGYTF. The CDR3 region has the DNA TGCAGCGTGGATGACAGGGCCAATGGCTACACCTTC. Complete variable domain (other parts from reference TRBV29-1 and TRBJ1-2): SAVISQKPSRDICQRGTSLTIQCQVDSQVTMMFWYRQQPGQSLTLIATANQGSEATYESGFVIDKFPISRPNLTFSTLTVSNMSPEDSSIYLCSVDDRANGYTFGSGTRLTVV.

V usage is TRBV28 and J usage is TRBJ1-4; TRBD1 aligns across 9 bases. The germline CDR1 and CDR2 sequences are MDHEN and SYDVKM. This CDR3 contains 14 residues. Trimming at V came to 6 bases and at J to 5 bases, leaving 4 bases not matched to a gene. CDR3 residues: CASRPQGANEKLFF. Here the CDR3 DNA reads TGTGCCAGCAGACCACAGGGGGCAAATGAAAAACTGTTTTTT. Supplemented by reference TRBV28 and TRBJ1-4, the full variable domain reads DVKVTQSSRYLVKRTGEKVFLECVQDMDHENMFWYRQDPGLGLRLIYFSYDVKMKEKGDIPEGYSVSREKKERFSLILESASTNQTSMYLCASRPQGANEKLFFGSGTQLSVL.

This chain links TRBV9 with TRBJ1-2; no clear D gene. Germline CDR1 is SGDLS and CDR2 is YYNGEE. Trimming cost V 0 bases and J 7 bases, with 16 bases left between them. CDR3 size: 15 residues. The CDR3 is CASSVGSAVNAGYTF. The CDR3 region has the DNA TGTGCCAGCAGCGTAGGTTCGGCAGTCAACGCTGGCTACACCTTC.

The chain carries TRBV7-2 and TRBJ1-2; the D is unclear. Germline V gene sequence: CDR1 SGHTA, CDR2 FQGNSA. V lost 0 bases and J lost 0, with 8 bases in between. This CDR3 region has 15 residues. CDR3 loop: CASSLAGSPNYGYTF. The CDR3 DNA follows: TGTGCCAGCAGCTTAGCCGGCAGTCCTAACTATGGCTACACCTTC.

J is TRBJ1-2 and V is TRBV10-2; D not certain. Germline V gives CDR1 WSHSY, CDR2 SAAADI. The CDR3 loop spans 12 amino acids. With 6 bases removed from V and 1 base from J, the gap between germline ends came to 6 bases. The CDR3: CASSELNYGYTF. The CDR3 DNA is TGCGCCAGCAGCGAGCTTAACTATGGCTACACCTTC.

This sequence joins TRBV9 and TRBJ1-6; D call uncertain. The CDR3 runs 15 residues. The germline V gene encodes CDR1 SGDLS and CDR2 YYNGEE. V lost 4 bases and J lost 6, with 14 bases in between. CDR3 coding DNA: TGTGCCAGCAGCACTGCCGGGGTCGGTAATTCACCCCTCCACTTT. As protein: CASSTAGVGNSPLHF.

The CDR3, as DNA: TGCGCCAGCAGCCAAGATCGGCTAGCCTCCGAGCAGTACTTC. Translation gives CASSQDRLASEQYF. This rearrangement joins TRBV4-3 to TRBJ2-7, with D possibly being TRBD2 (5 bases). CDR1 is LGHNA, CDR2 YSLEER, per germline. V lost 0 bases and J 6 bases, leaving 12 bases between the germline ends. The CDR3 totals 14 residues.

The gene calls are TRBV15 and TRBJ2-7; 8 nucleotides match TRBD1. The CDR3 consists of 14 residues. CDR1 and CDR2 (germline): LNHNV, YYDKDF (reference sequence). The V gene end was trimmed by 3 bases and the J gene end by 3 bases; junction bases not matched to a gene: 4. Here the CDR3 reads CATSRSGTGYEQYF. The CDR3 nucleotides read TGTGCCACCAGCAGGTCCGGGACAGGCTACGAGCAGTACTTC. The full variable domain, in which reference TRBV15 and TRBJ2-7 provide the parts outside the CDR3, is DAMVIQNPRYQVTQFGKPVTLSCSQTLNHNVMYWYQQKSSQAPKLLFHYYDKDFNNEADTPDNFQSRRPNTSFCFLDIRSPGLGDTAMYLCATSRSGTGYEQYFGPGTRLTVT.

Here the CDR3 reads CASGTQDLNTEAFF. The CDR3 nucleotides read TGCGCCAGCGGTACACAGGACTTAAACACTGAAGCTTTCTTT. The chain carries TRBV5-1 and TRBJ1-1; perhaps TRBD1 as D (5 bases). The CDR3 runs 14 residues. Germline-derived CDR1 and CDR2 are SGHRS and YFSETQ. V was clipped by 7 bases and J by 2 bases, with 15 bases between them. The whole variable domain, remainder taken from reference TRBV5-1 and TRBJ1-1, is KAGVTQTPRYLIKTRGQQVTLSCSPISGHRSVSWYQQTPGQGLQFLFEYFSETQRNKGNFPGRFSGRQFSNSRSEMNVSTLELGDSALYLCASGTQDLNTEAFFGQGTRLTVV.

The rearrangement joins TRBV27 to TRBJ2-7; D is ambiguous. Germline V gives CDR1 MNHEY, CDR2 SMNVEV (reference sequence). The CDR3 totals 13 residues. The V end lost 5 bases, the J end lost 2 bases, and 10 bases lay between the germline ends. The CDR3 nucleotides are TGTGCCAGCAGTGCTCGCGGCCCCTACGAGCAGTACTTC. This sequence encodes CASSARGPYEQYF.

The gene calls are TRBV28 and TRBJ2-7; 8 bases map to TRBD1. J gave up 3 bases and V 4 bases, and 5 bases lay outside the gene matches. The CDR3 runs 14 residues. Germline-derived CDR1 and CDR2 are MDHEN and SYDVKM. CDR3 coding DNA: TGTGCCAGCAGTTCCCGGACAGGGCGCTACGAGCAGTACTTC. Translation: CASSSRTGRYEQYF. The variable domain in full, with the rest retrieved from reference TRBV28 and TRBJ2-7, is DVKVTQSSRYLVKRTGEKVFLECVQDMDHENMFWYRQDPGLGLRLIYFSYDVKMKEKGDIPEGYSVSREKKERFSLILESASTNQTSMYLCASSSRTGRYEQYFGPGTRLTVT.

This chain connects TRBV28 to TRBJ1-4, with 8 nucleotides matching TRBD1. The CDR3 loop spans 15 amino acids. V lost 5 bases, J lost 6 bases, and 8 bases stayed unmatched. The germline V gene has CDR1 MDHEN and CDR2 SYDVKM. CDR3 protein: CASSPTDRDDEKLFF. The DNA for the CDR3 is TGTGCCAGCAGTCCCACGGACAGGGACGATGAAAAACTGTTTTTT.

The sample holds a few counts of this clone. V and J are TRBV5-1 and TRBJ1-6; TRBD1 agrees at 8 bases. V trimming: 3 bases; J trimming: 9 bases; junction bases outside the gene matches: 8. The CDR3 runs 15 residues. Germline V gives CDR1 SGHRS, CDR2 YFSETQ. CDR3 nucleotide sequence: TGCGCCAGCAGCTGGGACAGGACAGGGAGTTCACCCCTCCACTTT. Translation gives CASSWDRTGSSPLHF.

On this clone: The identical CDR3 is also encoded by other nucleotide sequences in the sample. The genes are TRBV7-9 and TRBJ2-7, with D maybe TRBD2 (5 bases). This CDR3 is 13 amino acids long. Trimming removed 2 bases at V and 2 bases at J, with 7 bases between. Germline V CDR1 and CDR2: SEHNR, FQNEAQ (reference sequence). Written as DNA, the CDR3 is TGTGCCAGCAGCTTAACCGGGACCTACGAGCAGTACTTC. This codes for CASSLTGTYEQYF.

This clone has just one count. The chain links TRBV19 to TRBJ1-2, with D unclear. The CDR3 totals 15 residues. Germline V gene data show CDR1 as LNHDA and CDR2 as SQIVND (reference sequence). Trimming left V 5 bases short and J 2 bases short, with 15 bases between. The CDR3 sequence: CASSSHSAGNYGYTF. DNA for the CDR3: TGTGCCAGTAGTTCGCACTCTGCGGGGAACTATGGCTACACCTTC.